This T cell receptor (beta chain) was captured in a study of blood T cell repertoires in COVID-19. Study at large: Researchers got acute and convalescent COVID-19 samples from the United States, Italy and Spain. T cells, B-cell-depleted T cells, or PBMCs provided the cDNA or gDNA that served as material.

In the study's own analysis: The authors estimated nucleated cell counts from reference gene primer amplification. This table comes from immunoSEQ multiplex PCR, and its TCRdb copy is limited to in-frame clones, with some not included. The V and J calls and the clone size are those of that table, but D and trimming were determined from the DNA. Of under 120,000 clones in the sample, approximately 85% are singletons; the top ten hold 2.1%. The length of the CDR3 is 19 residues. From germline, CDR1 is MNHNS and CDR2 SASEGT. The V gene end was trimmed by 1 base and the J gene end by 6 bases; junction bases not matched to a gene: 17.

This clonotype was sampled from a human donor in a cohort sampled during active COVID-19. Input material: peripheral blood. The chain uses TRBV6-1 and TRBJ2-5, with 10 positions matching TRBD1. CDR3 nucleotides: TGTGCCAGCAGTGAAGGACAGGGGGCGAGGTGGTATGTGGGAAAGACCCAGTACTTC. Amino acid sequence: CASSEGQGARWYVGKTQYF.